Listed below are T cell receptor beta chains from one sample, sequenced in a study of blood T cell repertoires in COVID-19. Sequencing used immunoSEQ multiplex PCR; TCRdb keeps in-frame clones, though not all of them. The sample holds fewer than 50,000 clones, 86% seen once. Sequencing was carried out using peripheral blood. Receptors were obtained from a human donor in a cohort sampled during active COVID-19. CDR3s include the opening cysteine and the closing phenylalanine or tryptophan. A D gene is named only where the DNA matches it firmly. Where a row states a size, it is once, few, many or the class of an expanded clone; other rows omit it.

CASSYALYSNQPQHF | TGTGCCAGCAGTTACGCACTATATAGCAATCAGCCCCAGCATTTT | NA | TRBV6-6 | NA | TRBJ1-5
CASSQGTRRETQYF | TGTGCCAGCAGCCAAGGGACTAGAAGGGAGACCCAGTACTTC | NA | TRBV14 | TRBD2 | TRBJ2-5
CASSDSPDRTLNTEAFF | TGTGCCAGCAGTGACTCCCCTGACAGGACCTTGAACACTGAAGCTTTCTTT | once | TRBV2 | NA | TRBJ1-1
CASSSDRSGEQYF | TGTGCCAGCAGTTCCGACAGATCTGGTGAGCAGTACTTC | NA | TRBV11-2 | NA | TRBJ2-7
CASRSAYEQYF | TGTGCCAGCAGGAGTGCCTACGAGCAGTACTTC | NA | TRBV27 | NA | TRBJ2-7
CASSSRSSYNSPLHF | TGTGCCAGTAGTTCACGGAGCTCCTATAATTCACCCCTCCACTTT | NA | TRBV19 | NA | TRBJ1-6
CASSELPGHLKKLFF | TGTGCCAGTAGCGAATTACCGGGACACCTTAAAAAACTGTTTTTT | NA | TRBV19 | NA | TRBJ1-4
CASSGSGLAGSTDTQYF | TGTGCCAGCTCAGGTAGCGGACTAGCGGGTAGCACAGATACGCAGTATTTT | NA | TRBV18 | TRBD2 | TRBJ2-3
CASSFLFTEAFF | TGTGCCAGCAGCTTCCTGTTCACTGAAGCTTTCTTT | once | TRBV5-6 | NA | TRBJ1-1
CASSQNRDSPYEQYF | TGCGCCAGCAGCCAGAACAGGGATTCACCCTACGAGCAGTACTTC | NA | TRBV4-1 | NA | TRBJ2-7
CASSLDRGTDTQYF | TGTGCCAGCAGCCTGGACAGGGGCACAGATACGCAGTATTTT | NA | TRBV5-6 | TRBD1 | TRBJ2-3
CASSQGLAGSGYTQYF | TGTGCCAGCAGCCAGGGACTAGCGGGGTCGGGTTATACGCAGTATTTT | NA | TRBV5-5 | TRBD2 | TRBJ2-3
CASSLTGRGQGDTQYF | TGTGCCAGCAGCTTAACGGGCAGGGGGCAGGGAGATACGCAGTATTTT | NA | TRBV7-3 | TRBD1 | TRBJ2-3
CASSDWRSGANVLTF | TGTGCCAGCAGTGATTGGAGGTCTGGGGCCAACGTCCTGACTTTC | NA | TRBV6-1 | NA | TRBJ2-6
CASSEHDRAGEQYF | TGTGCCAGCAGTGAACACGACAGGGCGGGAGAGCAGTACTTC | NA | TRBV2 | NA | TRBJ2-7
CASSRNTGTGLHSPLHF | TGCGCCAGCAGCCGGAATACCGGGACAGGGCTTCATTCACCCCTCCACTTT | NA | TRBV4-3 | TRBD1 | TRBJ1-6
CSVAGGLTDTQYF | TGCAGCGTAGCAGGGGGGCTCACAGATACGCAGTATTTT | NA | TRBV29-1 | NA | TRBJ2-3
CASSLSTALNYGYTF | TGTGCCAGCAGCTTGAGTACAGCCTTGAACTATGGCTACACCTTC | once | TRBV5-4 | NA | TRBJ1-2
CASSALTSGGETQYF | TGTGCCAGCAGCGCCCTGACTAGCGGAGGGGAGACCCAGTACTTC | NA | TRBV9 | TRBD2 | TRBJ2-5
CASSYARKLGNEQFF | TGTGCCAGCAGCTACGCTAGGAAGTTAGGCAATGAGCAGTTCTTC | NA | TRBV5-8 | NA | TRBJ2-1
CASTGGGETYNEQFF | TGCGCCAGCACCGGCGGGGGGGAAACCTACAATGAGCAGTTCTTC | once | TRBV5-1 | TRBD2 | TRBJ2-1
CASSRSGTSGFHEQFF | TGTGCCAGCAGCAGATCCGGGACTAGCGGGTTCCATGAGCAGTTCTTC | NA | TRBV5-6 | TRBD2 | TRBJ2-1